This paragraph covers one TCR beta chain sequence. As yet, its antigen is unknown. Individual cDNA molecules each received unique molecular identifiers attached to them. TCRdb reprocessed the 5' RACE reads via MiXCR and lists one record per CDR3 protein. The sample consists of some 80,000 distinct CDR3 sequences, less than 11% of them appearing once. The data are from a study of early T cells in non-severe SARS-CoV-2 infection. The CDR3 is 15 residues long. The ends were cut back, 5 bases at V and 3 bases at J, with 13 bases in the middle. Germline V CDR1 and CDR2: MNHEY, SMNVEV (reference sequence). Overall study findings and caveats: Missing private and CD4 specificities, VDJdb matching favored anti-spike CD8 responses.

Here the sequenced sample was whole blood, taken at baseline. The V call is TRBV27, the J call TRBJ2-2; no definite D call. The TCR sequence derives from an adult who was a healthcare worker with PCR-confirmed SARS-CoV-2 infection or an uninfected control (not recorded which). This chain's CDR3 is CASSPLGYDTGELFF. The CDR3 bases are TGTGCCAGCAGTCCCCTCGGGTATGACACCGGGGAGCTGTTTTTT.